The subject of this entry is one T cell receptor (beta chain). Its antigen is undetermined. V lost 3 bases and J 8 bases, leaving 4 bases between the germline ends. There are 11 residues in the CDR3. Germline V lookup: CDR1 MNHEY, CDR2 SMNVEV (reference sequence). Data came from immunoSEQ multiplex PCR; TCRdb stores just in-frame clones and leaves some out. The table has tens of thousands of clones, 65% to 85% seen once. This record belongs to a study of PD-1 blockade in mismatch repair-deficient tumors. Study results and caveats: Tumor-resident clones, often absent from pretreatment blood, expanded after pembrolizumab and then contracted.

The sequencing used peripheral blood, collected approximately 20 weeks after starting pembrolizumab. The source is an adult with mismatch repair-deficient cancer. The rearrangement links TRBV27 to TRBJ1-4; D remains unclear. CDR3: CASSLGEKLFF. CDR3 nucleotides: TGTGCCAGCAGTTTGGGGGAAAAACTGTTTTTT.